Following are 18 T cell receptor beta chains from one sample sequenced in a study of T cells after yellow fever vaccination. TCRdb independently ran MiXCR on the 5' RACE reads; one entry per CDR3 protein. This sample has about 220,000 distinct CDR3 sequences; approximately 3% occur once, and the top ten carry around 3%. The sequencing used CD4+ T cells sorted from PBMCs, collected 10 days after the yellow fever booster vaccination. The source of these receptors is a man younger than 35 who received the YFV17D yellow fever vaccine.

This clonotype showed up many times. The chain joins TRBV10-1 to TRBJ2-7; D remains ambiguous. The V gene's germline CDR1 is WNHNN and CDR2 SYGVQD (reference sequence). V lost 2 bases to trimming and J lost 6 bases, with 14 bases between them. This CDR3 is built from 14 residues. This CDR3 reads CASSEKRITSEQYF. DNA for the CDR3: TGCGCCAGCAGTGAGAAAAGGATTACGAGCGAGCAGTACTTC.

This clonotype was seen repeatedly, ten times or more. This sequence joins TRBV20-1 and TRBJ2-7; perhaps TRBD1 as D (5 bases). The CDR3 is 13 amino acids. Trimming removed 6 bases at V and 0 bases at J, with 12 bases between. Germline loops: CDR1 DFQATT, CDR2 SNEGSKA (reference sequence). The CDR3, as DNA: TGCAGTGCCCCTGGGGCTAGCTCCTACGAGCAGTACTTC. It is translated as CSAPGASSYEQYF.

This clonotype was recorded many times. The chain couples TRBV5-1 to TRBJ1-1; 9 nucleotides line up with TRBD1. V shed 6 bases, J shed 3 bases, and the junction held 3 bases outside the gene matches. The CDR3 contains 13 residues. CDR1 and CDR2 (germline): SGHRS, YFSETQ. CDR3: CASTDRGYTEAFF. The CDR3 DNA follows: TGCGCCAGCACGGACAGGGGCTACACTGAAGCTTTCTTT.

This clonotype was found a few times. The V and J genes are TRBV19 and TRBJ1-2; no clear D. The CDR3 runs to 14 residues. Per germline, CDR1 LNHDA and CDR2 SQIVND (reference sequence). V shed 7 bases and J shed 9 bases, with 21 bases lying between them. The CDR3 is CASTSNGALGSYTF. DNA for the CDR3: TGTGCCAGTACTAGTAACGGTGCGCTGGGGAGCTACACCTTC.

This clonotype appeared a few times. The rearrangement joins TRBV5-5 to TRBJ1-1; 8 nucleotides line up with TRBD1. This CDR3 region has 14 residues. The germline V gene has CDR1 SGHKS and CDR2 YYEKEE (reference sequence). Trimming removed 4 bases from V and 0 bases from J; junction bases left unmatched: 2. Written as DNA, the CDR3 is TGTGCCAGCAGCGCGGGACAGGTGAACACTGAAGCTTTCTTT. Protein sequence: CASSAGQVNTEAFF.

This clonotype was seen a few times. J is TRBJ2-1 and V is TRBV9; 9 nucleotides agree with TRBD2. V dropped 9 bases and J dropped 5; count of bases not matched to a gene: 9. The CDR3 contains 14 residues. CDR1 and CDR2 from the germline V gene are SGDLS and YYNGEE. Written as DNA, the CDR3 is TGTGCCAAACAAGAAGCGGGGGGCAACAATGAGCAGTTCTTC. The encoded protein is CAKQEAGGNNEQFF.

This clonotype appeared a few times. This rearrangement joins TRBV4-3 to TRBJ2-3; TRBD1 agrees at 7 bases. Losses at the gene ends were 1 base for V and 8 bases for J; bases not matched to a gene: 9. The germline gives CDR1 LGHNA, CDR2 YSLEER. This CDR3 comprises 15 residues. The DNA of the CDR3 is TGCGCCAGCAGCCAAGGACCCGACAGGGCGGGTACGCAGTATTTT. This sequence encodes CASSQGPDRAGTQYF.

In the case of this clonotype: It is unclear where the CDR3 begins or ends on the DNA, so no DNA is shown, and the CDR3 is as TCRdb lists it. The rearrangement links TRBV21-1 to TRBJ2-6. TRBV21-1 has pseudogene status. The CDR3 has 15 amino acids, counting both end residues. The CDR3 loop reads CASSKVGSGANVLTF.

The chain has TRBV3-1 and TRBJ1-6; 7 bases fit TRBD1. With V trimmed by 0 bases and J by 6 bases, 5 bases remained unmatched. Germline CDR1 and CDR2: LGHDT and YNNKEL (reference sequence). The CDR3 has 16 residues. The CDR3 nucleotides read TGTGCCAGCAGCCAAGAGGGGACAGCTGGTAATTCACCCCTCCACTTT. This codes for CASSQEGTAGNSPLHF.

The V and J genes are TRBV6-2 or TRBV6-3 and TRBJ2-4; 10 bases match TRBD2. J was trimmed by 0 bases and V by 8 bases; bases with no gene match: 13. The CDR3 is made up of 18 amino acids. Germline values: CDR1 MNHEY, CDR2 SVGEGT. Written as DNA, the CDR3 is TGTGCCAGCCTCGAAAGGACTAGCGGACCTATAGCCAAAAACATTCAGTACTTC. It yields the protein CASLERTSGPIAKNIQYF.

This clonotype turned up a few times. The CDR3 here is CASSPRTSGALNTGELFF. CDR3 nucleotides: TGTGCCAGCAGCCCCCGGACTAGCGGGGCTTTGAACACCGGGGAGCTGTTTTTT. This sequence joins TRBV12-3 or TRBV12-4 and TRBJ2-2, with 12 nucleotides matching TRBD2. The CDR3 extends over 18 amino acids. Unmatched junction bases numbered 9, after V lost 6 bases and J lost 1 base.

In this sample, this clonotype turned up a few times. The CDR3 loop reads CASSFLRRTGASTDTQYF. The CDR3 coding sequence is TGTGCCAGCAGTTTTTTAAGACGGACAGGGGCTAGCACAGATACGCAGTATTTT. The chain carries TRBV27 and TRBJ2-3; TRBD1 agrees at 9 bases. With V trimmed by 3 bases and J by 0 bases, 10 bases remained unmatched. The CDR3 consists of 18 residues. CDR1 MNHEY and CDR2 SMNVEV come from the germline V gene (reference sequence).

This clonotype has ten or more counts. CDR3 sequence (DNA): TGTGCCAGCAGCACCGGGCGGGGCTACGAGCAGTACTTC. Translated: CASSTGRGYEQYF. This chain uses TRBV7-2 with TRBJ2-7; D possibly corresponds to TRBD2 (6 bases). V lost 5 bases to trimming and J lost 3 bases, with 11 bases between them. CDR1 is SGHTA and CDR2 is FQGNSA in the germline V gene. This CDR3 is 13 amino acids long.

The chain recombines TRBV5-4 with TRBJ1-2; a weak D match, TRBD1 (5 bases). V shed 0 bases and J shed 4 bases, with 16 bases lying between them. Germline assignment: CDR1 SGHNT and CDR2 YYREEE (reference sequence). The CDR3 is made up of 16 amino acids. The CDR3 sequence: CASSLDPSRGGYGYTF. Written as DNA, the CDR3 is TGTGCCAGCAGCTTGGACCCTTCGCGGGGCGGCTATGGCTACACCTTC.

This clonotype has a count of ten or more. V gene TRBV5-1 combines with J gene TRBJ2-1; possible D gene TRBD1, 6 bases. CDR3 length: 12 residues. The germline V gene has CDR1 SGHRS and CDR2 YFSETQ. The V gene lost 0 bases and the J gene lost 8 bases, with 6 bases spanning the gap. The CDR3, as DNA: TGCGCCAGCAGCTTGGGGGGGCATGAGCAGTTCTTC. Its translation is CASSLGGHEQFF.

This clonotype was observed a few times. V and J are TRBV5-4 and TRBJ1-2, with no clear D. There are 14 residues in the CDR3. The germline V gene encodes CDR1 SGHNT and CDR2 YYREEE (reference sequence). Trimming removed 7 bases from V and 5 bases from J, with 18 bases in between. The CDR3 nucleotides are TGTGCCAGCTTCCCGAGGAGGTCCGGTTATGGCTACACCTTC. Translated, it gives CASFPRRSGYGYTF.

This clonotype was counted at least ten times. The chain has TRBV18 and TRBJ1-2, with no clear D. The V end was cut by 6 bases, the J end by 4 bases, with 12 bases between. The CDR3 runs to 13 residues. The germline gives CDR1 KGHSH, CDR2 LQKENI. The CDR3 nucleotides are TGTGCCAGCTCGCCTATGGACGGCTATGGCTACACCTTC. It is translated as CASSPMDGYGYTF. The full variable domain, rest sourced from reference TRBV18 and TRBJ1-2, is NAGVMQNPRHLVRRRGQEARLRCSPMKGHSHVYWYRQLPEEGLKFMVYLQKENIIDESGMPKERFSAEFPKEGPSILRIQQVVRGDSAAYFCASSPMDGYGYTFGSGTRLTVV.

At least ten counts were recorded for this clonotype. The rearrangement uses TRBV5-1 and TRBJ2-7; TRBD1 agrees at 8 bases. The trim removed 4 bases at V and 2 bases at J, leaving 11 bases unmatched. CDR3 length: 16 amino acids. Germline CDR1 reads SGHRS; CDR2 reads YFSETQ. The CDR3 sequence is CASSARTGQYTYEQYF. DNA of the CDR3: TGCGCCAGCAGCGCCCGGACAGGGCAATACACCTACGAGCAGTACTTC.